These T cell receptor beta chains were read from a single sample in a study of blood T cells in healthy people across ages. TCRdb re-called the 5' RACE reads with MiXCR, one entry per CDR3 protein. Of roughly 500,000 distinct CDR3 sequences in the sample, 20% to 30% were seen once. These data were also reused for a study on T cells of mothers and their children.

Sequencing input: blood. These receptors all come from a boy younger than 18 in good health. Both conserved end residues are part of each CDR3. The D gene is left open where the match is weak. Clone size is given for some rows only: seen once, a few or many times, or a class if the clone is expanded.

d_call j_call v_call clone_size cdr3_aa cdr3_nt
- TRBJ2-4 TRBV7-9 many CASSSTGTKNIQYF TGTGCCAGCAGCTCTACAGGCACCAAAAACATTCAGTACTTC
TRBD2 TRBJ2-1 TRBV11-2 few CASSSPKREYNEQFF TGTGCCAGCAGCTCCCCTAAGCGGGAGTACAATGAGCAGTTCTTC
- TRBJ1-2 TRBV7-2 - CASSQDGQAGGYTF TGTGCCAGCAGCCAGGACGGCCAGGCGGGCGGCTACACCTTC
TRBD1 TRBJ2-7 TRBV10-3 few CATSGQGATYEQYF TGTGCCACCAGTGGGCAGGGGGCGACCTACGAGCAGTACTTC
TRBD1 TRBJ1-2 TRBV11-1 many CASSPPARTGKYLWNYGYTF TGTGCCAGCAGCCCGCCGGCTCGGACAGGGAAGTACCTATGGAACTATGGCTACACCTTC
TRBD1 TRBJ1-1 TRBV7-9 - CASSIYRGTGTEAFF TGTGCCAGCAGCATATACAGGGGGACGGGAACTGAAGCTTTCTTT
TRBD2 TRBJ2-7 TRBV20-1 - CSARPILAGDSSEQYF TGCAGTGCTAGACCTATACTAGCGGGAGACAGTAGCGAGCAGTACTTC
- TRBJ1-5 TRBV6-2/TRBV6-3 many CASSYSGSNQPQHF TGTGCCAGCAGTTACTCTGGGAGCAATCAGCCCCAGCATTTT
TRBD1 TRBJ1-1 TRBV27 few CASSQTGGRTEAFF TGTGCCAGCAGCCAGACAGGGGGAAGGACTGAAGCTTTCTTT
- TRBJ1-1 TRBV29-1 - CSVRDAEAFF TGCAGCGTAAGAGATGCTGAAGCTTTCTTT
TRBD2 TRBJ2-3 TRBV7-2 - CASSEYWTSGGADTQYF TGTGCCAGCAGCGAATATTGGACTAGCGGGGGGGCAGATACGCAGTATTTT
- TRBJ2-3 TRBV14 - CASSSGPWWAQSTDTQYF TGTGCCAGCAGCTCAGGGCCATGGTGGGCGCAGAGCACAGATACGCAGTATTTT
- TRBJ1-1 TRBV25-1 few CASSDPGGF TGTGCCAGCAGTGACCCCGGCGGGTTT
TRBD2 TRBJ2-5 TRBV6-6 - CASSTGGGNQETQYF TGTGCCAGCAGTACGGGCGGGGGGAACCAAGAGACCCAGTACTTC
- TRBJ2-7 TRBV5-1 many CASSLDTYEQYF TGTGCCAGCAGCTTAGACACCTACGAGCAGTACTTC
- TRBJ2-3 TRBV3-1 few CASSQKIGTALTDTQYF TGTGCCAGCAGCCAGAAGATAGGGACGGCACTCACAGATACGCAGTATTTT
TRBD1 TRBJ2-7 TRBV7-9 few CASSRTWTGHEQYF TGTGCCAGCAGCCGAACATGGACAGGCCACGAGCAGTACTTC
TRBD2 TRBJ2-1 TRBV7-9 - CASSLAPSGGAAEQFF TGTGCCAGCAGCTTAGCCCCTAGCGGGGGGGCCGCTGAGCAGTTCTTC
- TRBJ2-7 TRBV15 few CATSRDGVYEQYF TGTGCCACCAGCAGAGATGGGGTCTACGAGCAGTACTTC
- TRBJ1-5 TRBV6-6 - CASSYSSKADQPQHF TGTGCCAGCAGTTACTCGAGTAAGGCAGATCAGCCCCAGCATTTT
TRBD1 TRBJ1-3 TRBV10-3 - CATARGTVRISGNTIYF TGTGCCACGGCGCGGGGGACAGTCCGTATCTCTGGAAACACCATATATTTT
- TRBJ2-1 TRBV3-1 few CASSHELGYYNEQFF TGTGCCAGCAGCCATGAACTAGGGTATTACAATGAGCAGTTCTTC
- TRBJ2-3 TRBV7-2 - CASSLAVELADTQYF TGTGCCAGCAGCTTAGCTGTGGAATTAGCAGATACGCAGTATTTT
TRBD1 TRBJ2-5 TRBV28 - CASRLTGTGMVKTQYF TGTGCCAGCAGGCTCACCGGGACAGGGATGGTAAAGACCCAGTACTTC
- TRBJ2-5 TRBV20-1 - CSARDLQGSILETQYF TGCAGTGCTAGAGATCTGCAGGGATCGATTTTAGAGACCCAGTACTTC
TRBD2 TRBJ2-4 TRBV10-3 many CAISEGSGVAKNIQYF TGTGCCATCAGTGAGGGTAGCGGGGTAGCCAAAAACATTCAGTACTTC
- TRBJ2-3 TRBV5-1 - CASSLAEQGTDTQYF TGCGCCAGCAGCTTGGCAGAACAGGGCACAGATACGCAGTATTTT
- TRBJ1-2 TRBV7-8 - CASSLGQPSNYGYTF TGTGCCAGCAGCCTCGGACAGCCTTCTAACTATGGCTACACCTTC
- TRBJ1-1 TRBV15 - CATSRDGGSITFF TGTGCCACCAGCAGAGACGGGGGGTCGATAACTTTCTTT
- TRBJ2-7 TRBV29-1 - CSVERPVAYEQYF TGCAGCGTAGAAAGGCCCGTTGCCTACGAGCAGTACTTC
- TRBJ1-1 TRBV6-5 few CASSYSGVKPFF TGTGCCAGCAGTTACTCGGGGGTTAAGCCTTTCTTT
- TRBJ2-5 TRBV9 - CASSVRGASAETQYF TGTGCCAGCAGCGTTCGCGGGGCCAGTGCGGAGACCCAGTACTTC
- TRBJ1-6 TRBV9 few CASSPSLGSYNSPLHF TGTGCCAGCAGCCCCTCTCTCGGCTCCTATAATTCACCCCTCCACTTT
- TRBJ1-5 TRBV20-1 few CSACYAGGNQPQHF TGCAGTGCCTGTTATGCAGGGGGCAATCAGCCCCAGCATTTT
TRBD2 TRBJ2-4 TRBV9 once CASSVVGGVGDIQYF TGTGCCAGTAGCGTAGTGGGAGGGGTCGGGGACATTCAGTACTTC
TRBD2 TRBJ2-5 TRBV5-1 - CASSRGGLETQYF TGCGCCAGCAGCCGGGGGGGCCTTGAGACCCAGTACTTC
- TRBJ1-2 TRBV6-2/TRBV6-3 - CASSYPSGRANYDGYTF TGTGCCAGCAGTTACCCTAGCGGAAGAGCTAACTATGATGGCTACACCTTC
- TRBJ2-1 TRBV7-8 - CASSLRRDMSYNEQFF TGTGCCAGCAGCTTACGACGGGACATGTCCTACAATGAGCAGTTCTTC
- TRBJ2-1 TRBV27 - CASSPEGAENEQFF TGTGCCAGCAGTCCAGAGGGAGCGGAGAATGAGCAGTTCTTC
- TRBJ1-1 TRBV5-1 few CASSLLQSNTEAFF TGCGCCAGCAGCTTACTACAGTCGAACACTGAAGCTTTCTTT
- TRBJ1-6 TRBV4-2 few CASSLTALSDPQYNSPLHF TGTGCCAGCAGCCTAACTGCCCTCAGTGACCCTCAATATAATTCACCCCTCCACTTT
- TRBJ2-5 TRBV2 - CASYRQQETLYF TGTGCCAGCTATCGGCAACAAGAGACCCTGTACTTC
- TRBJ2-5 TRBV29-1 many CSVEWTSGRETQYF TGCAGCGTTGAGTGGACCTCAGGTCGGGAGACCCAGTACTTC
TRBD2 TRBJ2-1 TRBV7-2 few CASSLGGGDRYNEQFF TGTGCCAGCAGCTTAGGCGGGGGGGATCGTTACAACGAGCAGTTCTTC
- TRBJ2-7 TRBV28 few CASSLGGFTSHEQYF TGTGCCAGCAGTTTAGGCGGCTTTACTTCCCACGAGCAGTACTTC